The 8 T cell receptor beta chains below all came from one sample that was sequenced in a study of cytomegalovirus exposure and HLA in healthy donors. Method: immunoSEQ multiplex PCR; TCRdb's copy keeps in-frame clones and lacks some. The table lists approximately 100,000 clones, 80% to 95% of them singletons. Material: PBMCs. Receptors were obtained from a woman aged 30 to 39 in good health and CMV-seropositive.

The V and J genes are TRBV5-1 and TRBJ2-3, with D perhaps matching TRBD2 (6 bases). Germline CDR1 and CDR2: SGHRS and YFSETQ. Trimming left V 4 bases short and J 2 bases short, with 11 bases between. The CDR3 totals 14 residues. CDR3 amino acids: CASSTGLYTDTQYF. The CDR3, as DNA: TGCGCCAGCAGCACGGGACTTTACACAGATACGCAGTATTTT.

The CDR3 DNA follows: TGTGCCAGCCGGACAGCGACGAACACCGGGGAGCTGTTTTTT. Its translation is CASRTATNTGELFF. The chain has TRBV6-5 and TRBJ2-2, with D perhaps matching TRBD1 (6 bases). The germline gives CDR1 MNHEY, CDR2 SVGAGI. The CDR3 covers 14 residues. The germline V and J ends were trimmed by 8 bases and 0 bases, with 10 bases remaining between them.

V gene TRBV6-1 combines with J gene TRBJ1-3; maybe TRBD1 (6 bases). Germline V gene lookup returns CDR1 MNHNS and CDR2 SASEGT. The CDR3 totals 14 residues. Trimming stripped 6 bases from V and 0 bases from J, with 9 bases between. The CDR3: CASSGGASGNTIYF. DNA for the CDR3: TGTGCCAGCAGCGGGGGGGCCTCTGGAAACACCATATATTTT.

In DNA form, the CDR3 reads TGTGCCACCAGCAGGGTTGACAGGCGGAGCTCCTACGAGCAGTACTTC. Translated: CATSRVDRRSSYEQYF. The rearrangement joins TRBV15 to TRBJ2-7; TRBD1 might be the D (6 bases). Germline lookup yields CDR1 LNHNV and CDR2 YYDKDF (reference sequence). The V and J ends lost 3 bases and 0 bases respectively, with 15 bases between them. The CDR3 is 16 amino acids.

The rearrangement uses TRBV9 and TRBJ2-3; a possible D gene is TRBD2 (5 bases). V gave up 4 bases and J gave up 1 base, with 13 bases separating them. Germline V CDR1 and CDR2: SGDLS, YYNGEE. This CDR3 region has 15 residues. DNA for the CDR3: TGTGCCAGCAGCCCCCGGGGTTTGGGCACAGATACGCAGTATTTT. Translating it yields CASSPRGLGTDTQYF.

V usage is TRBV30 and J usage is TRBJ1-4; perhaps TRBD1 as D (6 bases). The CDR3 sequence is 15 residues long. Germline lookup yields CDR1 GTSNPN and CDR2 SVGIG (reference sequence). Trimming took 4 bases from V and 7 from J, leaving 19 bases between them. For the CDR3, the DNA is TGTGCCTGGACCGTAGCAGGGGTGAGAGGTGAAAAACTGTTTTTT. This codes for CAWTVAGVRGEKLFF.

The V gene is TRBV4-2, the J gene TRBJ2-7, with TRBD1 identical over 7 bases. The V and J ends lost 4 bases and 2 bases, in that order; junction bases with no gene match: 8. The CDR3 has 15 amino acids. CDR1 is LGHNA and CDR2 is YNFKEQ in the germline V gene. The chain's CDR3 is CASSPRTGDTYEQYF. CDR3 in DNA: TGTGCCAGCAGCCCGAGGACAGGAGACACCTACGAGCAGTACTTC.

V is TRBV27 and J is TRBJ2-3, with D possibly matching TRBD2 (6 bases). The length of the CDR3 is 18 residues. Germline CDR1 reads MNHEY; CDR2 reads SMNVEV (reference sequence). V dropped 1 base and J dropped 3 bases, with 20 bases sitting between them. The CDR3 protein is CASSLYPHGTGPTDTQYF. CDR3 DNA sequence: TGTGCCAGCAGTTTATATCCCCACGGGACTGGTCCTACAGATACGCAGTATTTT.